What follows describes a single TCR beta chain. Antigen specificity is unknown. The sample originates from a study of identical twins. CDR1 KGHDR and CDR2 SFDVKD come from the germline V gene. The V gene lost 4 bases and the J gene lost 4 bases, with 16 bases spanning the gap. This CDR3 comprises 16 residues. Study-level points and caveats: Beta out-of-frame sequences displayed a weaker excess of sharing between twins. Conclusions were drawn cross-sectionally by statistical analysis, without following the same donors.

A universal primer site was incorporated via template switching, and the cDNA contained unique molecular identifiers. Each CDR3 protein gets one entry after TCRdb re-called the 5' RACE reads with MiXCR. The data show approximately 530,000 distinct CDR3 sequences, under 25% seen once. These data are also associated with another study on yellow fever vaccine responses in identical twins. Per that study: Reportedly, the response of twins' T cells to the vaccine seemed partly convergent, partly personalized.

Sequenced sample: CD4+ T cells sorted from blood. The J gene is TRBJ1-3, the V gene TRBV24-1; TRBD1 is a possible D gene (6 bases). This receptor was identified in a woman younger than 35 in good health. CDR3 sequence: CATSDPAGTSGNTIYF. CDR3 in DNA: TGTGCCACCAGTGACCCCGCCGGGACAAGCGGAAACACCATATATTTT.